The 27 T cell receptor beta chains below all came from one sample that was sequenced in a study of blood T cell repertoires in COVID-19 (dated by TCRdb to 2019 to 2021). Library creation used the immunoSEQ multiplex PCR assay. This is the immuneACCESS table as TCRdb keeps it, with only in-frame sequences that have V and J called. A part of the clones is gone; compared with another copy, unresolved V genes explain less than half, and the rest is unexplained. The sample has roughly 220,000 clones on record, around 83% of them singletons. About 6.6% of the sample belongs to the ten largest clones. The source material was PBMCs or T cells enriched from blood (not recorded which). Receptor source: a woman in her 40s who had recovered from COVID-19.

This rearrangement joins TRBV15 to TRBJ2-3; 10 bases fit TRBD1. The CDR3 runs 15 residues. Trimming cost V 9 bases and J 1 base; bases outside gene matches: 7. Germline V gives CDR1 LNHNV, CDR2 YYDKDF (reference sequence). In DNA, the CDR3 is TGTGCCACACGGGACAGGGGAACCGGCACAGATACGCAGTATTTT. Protein product: CATRDRGTGTDTQYF.

The V call is TRBV9, the J call TRBJ1-6; D is perhaps TRBD1 (6 bases). Trimming cost V 1 base and J 8 bases, with 10 bases left between them. The CDR3 runs to 14 residues. Germline lookup yields CDR1 SGDLS and CDR2 YYNGEE. The CDR3 region has the DNA TGTGCCAGCAGCGTAACAGGGAGAGATTCACCCCTCCACTTT. Amino acids: CASSVTGRDSPLHF.

The rearrangement uses TRBV20-1 and TRBJ1-4; no firm D call. V dropped 5 bases and J dropped 6 bases, with 7 bases sitting between them. Germline V gene data show CDR1 as DFQATT and CDR2 as SNEGSKA (reference sequence). There are 11 residues in the CDR3. The CDR3 coding sequence is TGCAGTGCTCCGCGGGATGAAAAACTGTTTTTT. Protein sequence: CSAPRDEKLFF.

This clone was counted between two and nine times. The rearrangement joins TRBV25-1 to TRBJ1-4; D remains ambiguous. Germline loops: CDR1 MGHDK, CDR2 SYGVNS. The CDR3 covers 16 residues. V gave up 3 bases and J gave up 0 bases, with 11 bases separating them. CDR3 in DNA: TGTGCCAGCAGTGATGTCAGAACCACAACTAATGAAAAACTGTTTTTT. This gives the protein CASSDVRTTTNEKLFF.

The chain uses TRBV5-6 and TRBJ2-1; possible D gene TRBD2, 6 bases. CDR3 length: 16 residues. In germline, CDR1 is SGHDT, CDR2 YYEEEE. Trimming removed 0 bases at V and 7 bases at J, with 17 bases between. The CDR3 bases are TGTGCCAGCAGCTTGGTTGGCGGGATAGGGAGGAATGAGCAGTTCTTC. This codes for CASSLVGGIGRNEQFF.

A remark on this clone: A read error may produce the germline difference seen at one junction end. This sequence joins TRBV6-2 or TRBV6-3 and TRBJ1-3; D is uncertain. Germline assignment: CDR1 MNHEY and CDR2 SVGEGT. There are 14 residues in the CDR3. Here the CDR3 DNA reads TGTGTCAGCAACCCGGCGGGAGCTGGAAACACCATATATTTT. It yields the protein CVSNPAGAGNTIYF.

J is TRBJ2-5 and V is TRBV7-2; 10 nucleotides match TRBD2. Germline assignment: CDR1 SGHTA and CDR2 FQGNSA. CDR3 length: 15 amino acids. Trimming removed 1 base from V and 5 bases from J; junction bases left unmatched: 4. The CDR3 DNA sequence: TGTGCCAGCAGCTTAGGGACTAGCGGTCCGGAGACCCAGTACTTC. Protein product: CASSLGTSGPETQYF.

The rearrangement links TRBV10-2 to TRBJ2-3, with 11 bases identical to TRBD2. The CDR3 runs 15 residues. CDR1 WSHSY and CDR2 SAAADI come from the germline V gene. Unmatched junction bases numbered 5, after V lost 8 bases and J lost 1 base. The CDR3 nucleotides are TGCGCCAGCTCTACTAGCGGGGGCCGCACAGATACGCAGTATTTT. Amino acid sequence: CASSTSGGRTDTQYF.

CDR3 in amino acids: CASSVSSGQAKNIQYF. Here the CDR3 DNA reads TGTGCCAGCAGCGTATCTTCTGGACAAGCCAAAAACATTCAGTACTTC. The J gene is TRBJ2-4, the V gene TRBV9; weak D call: TRBD1 (5 bases). Germline CDR1 is SGDLS and CDR2 is YYNGEE. The CDR3 consists of 16 residues. V was pared by 1 base and J by 0 bases, with 11 bases between.

The chain carries TRBV6-5 and TRBJ1-2; TRBD1 might be the D (5 bases). The CDR3 extends over 16 amino acids. CDR1 and CDR2 (germline): MNHEY, SVGAGI. V shed 3 bases and J shed 6 bases, with 20 bases lying between them. The CDR3 nucleotides read TGTGCCAGCAGTTATCCGACTGGGGCTGGGGCTCATGGCTACACCTTC. This codes for CASSYPTGAGAHGYTF.

This clone was counted only a few times. V and J are TRBV7-9 and TRBJ1-2, with TRBD1 identical over 9 bases. The V gene end was trimmed by 11 bases and the J gene end by 2 bases; junction bases not matched to a gene: 6. The CDR3 spans 13 residues. Germline V CDR1 and CDR2: SEHNR, FQNEAQ (reference sequence). The CDR3 DNA sequence: TGTGCCTGGGGGACAGGGCGGAACTATGGCTACACCTTC. It encodes CAWGTGRNYGYTF.

The chain carries TRBV28 and TRBJ2-7, with 8 bases that match TRBD2. Germline CDR1 and CDR2: MDHEN and SYDVKM. Trimming cost V 2 bases and J 3 bases; bases outside gene matches: 6. CDR3 size: 15 residues. The CDR3 DNA is TGTGCCAGCAGTTTACTTAGCGGGATCAACTACGAGCAGTACTTC. The encoded protein is CASSLLSGINYEQYF.

This chain joins TRBV27 and TRBJ2-1; the D is unclear. V was trimmed by 8 bases and J by 3 bases, leaving 11 bases between them. This CDR3 is 13 amino acids long. Germline values: CDR1 MNHEY, CDR2 SMNVEV (reference sequence). CDR3 sequence reads: CASQASDYNEQFF. The CDR3 nucleotides read TGTGCCAGCCAGGCATCCGACTACAATGAGCAGTTCTTC.

The chain carries TRBV9 and TRBJ2-1; the D gene is possibly TRBD2 (6 bases). V shed 3 bases and J shed 7 bases, with 11 bases lying between them. Germline V gives CDR1 SGDLS, CDR2 YYNGEE. The CDR3 covers 13 residues. The CDR3 sequence is CASSDGEANEQFF. The CDR3, as DNA: TGTGCCAGCAGCGACGGGGAGGCAAATGAGCAGTTCTTC.

V gene TRBV11-3 combines with J gene TRBJ1-2; the D gene is possibly TRBD1 (5 bases). Germline V gene sequence: CDR1 SGHNT, CDR2 YENEEA. The V gene lost 1 base and the J gene lost 2 bases, with 8 bases spanning the gap. The CDR3 is 14 residues long. This chain's CDR3 is CASSLAGGNYGYTF. CDR3 nucleotide sequence: TGTGCCAGCAGCTTAGCTGGGGGGAACTATGGCTACACCTTC. Filled out from reference TRBV11-3 and TRBJ1-2, the complete variable domain reads EAGVVQSPRYKIIEKKQPVAFWCNPISGHNTLYWYLQNLGQGPELLIRYENEEAVDDSQLPKDRFSAERLKGVDSTLKIQPAELGDSAVYLCASSLAGGNYGYTFGSGTRLTVV.

This CDR3 is CASSGVTGDTEAFF. The CDR3 region has the DNA TGTGCCAGCAGTGGGGTCACGGGGGACACTGAAGCTTTCTTT. The genes are TRBV2 and TRBJ1-1; D is possibly TRBD1 (5 bases). V was cut by 4 bases and J by 3 bases, with 12 bases left in between. CDR1 is SNHLY and CDR2 is FYNNEI in the germline V gene. The CDR3 runs 14 residues.

The CDR3 coding sequence is TGTGCCAGCACCCCGCGGGACCTCCACGAGCAGTACGTC. Translating gives CASTPRDLHEQYV. This chain joins TRBV7-2 and TRBJ2-7; possibly TRBD2 for D (6 bases). V lost 7 bases, J lost 5 bases, and 15 bases lay in between. Per the germline V gene, CDR1 is SGHTA and CDR2 is FQGNSA. This CDR3 has 13 residues.

This chain connects TRBV20-1 to TRBJ2-3; the match to TRBD2 covers 10 bases. This CDR3 spans 20 amino acids. V lost 3 bases, J lost 6 bases, and 24 bases stayed unmatched. Per germline, CDR1 DFQATT and CDR2 SNEGSKA (reference sequence). CDR3 region: CSASLPSGSDGWWGGDTQYF. The CDR3, as DNA: TGCAGTGCTAGTCTACCTAGCGGGAGTGACGGGTGGTGGGGTGGGGATACGCAGTATTTT.

This chain connects TRBV5-1 to TRBJ2-7, with 8 positions matching TRBD1. V was clipped by 2 bases and J by 6 bases; unmatched bases: 7. Germline-derived CDR1 and CDR2 are SGHRS and YFSETQ. The CDR3 has 14 residues. CDR3 sequence reads: CASSFEQGATEQYF. The CDR3 DNA follows: TGCGCCAGCAGCTTCGAGCAGGGGGCTACCGAGCAGTACTTC.

The rearrangement uses TRBV7-2 and TRBJ1-2; D is ambiguous. The germline CDR1 and CDR2 sequences are SGHTA and FQGNSA. V lost 0 bases and J 6 bases, leaving 8 bases between the germline ends. The CDR3 sequence is 13 residues long. In DNA, the CDR3 is TGTGCCAGCAGCTTAGCTCGTCTTAATGGCTACACCTTC. It encodes CASSLARLNGYTF.

Only one count was recorded for this clone. The chain carries TRBV3-1 (or the pseudogene TRBV3-2) and TRBJ2-5; no reliable D call. V lost 2 bases to trimming and J lost 2 bases, with 3 bases between them. This CDR3 spans 12 amino acids. The germline V gene encodes CDR1 LGHDT and CDR2 YNNKEL (reference sequence). CDR3 amino acids: CASSQPQETQYF. CDR3 nucleotide sequence: TGTGCCAGCAGCCAACCTCAAGAGACCCAGTACTTC.

For this clone: Since a much larger clone is just one base distant, this may be a read error. The rearrangement uses TRBV7-2 and TRBJ2-6; no definite D call. Deletions cut 3 bases from V and 0 bases from J, with 3 bases between. The CDR3 runs 14 residues. Germline lookup yields CDR1 SGHTA and CDR2 FQGNSA. CDR3 amino acids: CASSFNSGANVLTF. The DNA of the CDR3 is TGTGCCAGCAGCTTCAACTCTGGGGCCAACGTCCTGACTTTC.

V is TRBV28 and J is TRBJ1-1; TRBD1 matches 7 bases. The CDR3 is 12 amino acids. V was pared by 7 bases and J by 5 bases, with 4 bases of the junction left unmatched. Germline CDR1 and CDR2: MDHEN and SYDVKM. CDR3 nucleotide sequence: TGTGCCAGCAAGACAGGGAGAACTGAAGCTTTCTTT. Amino acid sequence: CASKTGRTEAFF.

This chain joins TRBV5-1 and TRBJ1-4; D unclear. Trimming took 4 bases from V and 1 from J, leaving 8 bases between them. CDR3 length: 14 amino acids. Germline V CDR1 and CDR2: SGHRS, YFSETQ. This chain's CDR3 is CASSPAGTNEKLFF. The CDR3 bases are TGCGCCAGCAGCCCCGCCGGAACTAATGAAAAACTGTTTTTT.

This clone has more than one count but fewer than ten. The V call is TRBV5-6, the J call TRBJ1-1, with D maybe TRBD1 (6 bases). The CDR3 covers 15 residues. The germline V and J ends were trimmed by 3 bases and 1 base, with 13 bases remaining between them. Germline CDR1 reads SGHDT; CDR2 reads YYEEEE. The CDR3 here is CASSSGGRGNTEAFF. CDR3 nucleotides: TGTGCCAGCAGCTCGGGGGGCCGGGGGAACACTGAAGCTTTCTTT.

J is TRBJ1-5 and V is TRBV28; TRBD1 might be the D (6 bases). CDR3 length: 14 amino acids. Germline V gene data show CDR1 as MDHEN and CDR2 as SYDVKM. V was pared by 7 bases and J by 3 bases, with 13 bases between. The CDR3 region is CASTTGQINQPQHF. DNA for the CDR3: TGTGCCAGCACCACCGGACAGATCAATCAGCCCCAGCATTTT.

The rearrangement links TRBV19 to TRBJ2-2; D is unclear. Trimming pared 3 bases from V and 0 bases from J, leaving 11 bases between. The V gene's germline CDR1 is LNHDA and CDR2 SQIVND (reference sequence). This CDR3 comprises 16 residues. The CDR3 here is CASSILGSANTGELFF. CDR3 bases: TGTGCCAGTAGTATCCTAGGAAGCGCGAACACCGGGGAGCTGTTTTTT.